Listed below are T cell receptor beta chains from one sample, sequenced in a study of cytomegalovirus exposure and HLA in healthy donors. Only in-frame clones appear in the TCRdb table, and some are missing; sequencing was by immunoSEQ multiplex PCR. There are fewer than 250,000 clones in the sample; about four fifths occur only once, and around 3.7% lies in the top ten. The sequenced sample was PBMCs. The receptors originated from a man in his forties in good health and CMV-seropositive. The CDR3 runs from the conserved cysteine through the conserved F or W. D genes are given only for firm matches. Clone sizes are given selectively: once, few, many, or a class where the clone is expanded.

TGTGCCAGCAGTTTATCGGGACTAGCGGGAGGCTACGAGCAGTACTTC	CASSLSGLAGGYEQYF	TRBV27	TRBD2	TRBJ2-7	16	-
TGTGCCACCACGGAGGGGGGGTCTGGAAACACCATATATTTT	CATTEGGSGNTIYF	TRBV19	-	TRBJ1-3	14	once
TGTGCCAGCAGCCAACGGACTAGCGGGGGGCCAAGCTCCTACGAGCAGTACTTC	CASSQRTSGGPSSYEQYF	TRBV4-2	TRBD2	TRBJ2-7	18	once
TGTGCCAGCAGCTCCGATATCAGGAGGGCCTACGAGCAGTACTTC	CASSSDIRRAYEQYF	TRBV27	-	TRBJ2-7	15	-
TGTGCCAGCAATCAGGGCAGTCAGCCCCAGCATTTT	CASNQGSQPQHF	TRBV28	-	TRBJ1-5	12	-
TGTGCCAGCTCACCACAGCCTAGCGGGAGTGGTACCGGGGAGCTGTTTTTT	CASSPQPSGSGTGELFF	TRBV18	TRBD2	TRBJ2-2	17	once
TGTGCCAGCAGCCCCGGGCCTAGGGGCGAGACCCAGTACTTC	CASSPGPRGETQYF	TRBV6-6	-	TRBJ2-5	14	-
TGTGCTAGTGGCCTGAGACTAGCGGGGGGGCGCTCCTACAATGAGCAGTTCTTC	CASGLRLAGGRSYNEQFF	TRBV12-5	TRBD2	TRBJ2-1	18	-
TGTGCCAGCTCACCGCAGTTGGGGGAGGGTCAAGAGACCCAGTACTTC	CASSPQLGEGQETQYF	TRBV18	TRBD2	TRBJ2-5	16	-
TGCGCCAGCAGCCAAGCGAGGGGGCGCACAGATACGCAGTATTTT	CASSQARGRTDTQYF	TRBV4-1	TRBD1	TRBJ2-3	15	-
TGCGCCAGCAGCCATACGACACAGATCACCGGGGAGCTGTTTTTT	CASSHTTQITGELFF	TRBV4-1	-	TRBJ2-2	15	-
TGCAGCGTTAACCGGGACTCTAGCTACGAGCAGTACTTC	CSVNRDSSYEQYF	TRBV29-1	-	TRBJ2-7	13	-
TGTGCCAGCACCCACGGACTTACAATATATTTT	CASTHGLTIYF	TRBV6-1	-	TRBJ1-3	11	-
TGCGCCAGCAGCTTGGGCCGACAGGGGGAGACCCAGTACTTC	CASSLGRQGETQYF	TRBV5-1	TRBD1	TRBJ2-5	14	-
TGTGCCAGCAGTTCCCGACAAGGCCGGAACACTGAAGCTTTCTTT	CASSSRQGRNTEAFF	TRBV27	-	TRBJ1-1	15	few
TGTGCCAGCAGCTTCACGCGGGACAGGTACACCGGGGAGCTGTTTTTT	CASSFTRDRYTGELFF	TRBV5-6	TRBD1	TRBJ2-2	16	-
TGTGCTAGTCGGGGTATCCGGGAAAAACTGTTTTTT	CASRGIREKLFF	TRBV12-5	-	TRBJ1-4	12	-
TGTGCCTGGAGTGTACATAGGGACTGGGTAGATACGCAGTATTTT	CAWSVHRDWVDTQYF	TRBV30	-	TRBJ2-3	15	-
TGCGCCAGCAGCTCAGGCGGGGAAGGTGAAAAACTGTTTTTT	CASSSGGEGEKLFF	TRBV5-1	-	TRBJ1-4	14	few
TGTGCCTGGAGTGTACCCCGACTAGCGGGAGAATTCGAGCAGTACTTC	CAWSVPRLAGEFEQYF	TRBV30	TRBD2	TRBJ2-7	16	-
TGTGCCAGCAGACGACAGGGGGCGGGGGGCTACACCTTC	CASRRQGAGGYTF	TRBV6-6	TRBD1	TRBJ1-2	13	-
TGTGCCAGCTCACCCCTAGGGGGACAGGGAGGACAGCCCCAGCATTTT	CASSPLGGQGGQPQHF	TRBV18	TRBD1	TRBJ1-5	16	-
TGCGCCAGCAGCTCAGGGACAGGGGACTATGGCTACACCTTC	CASSSGTGDYGYTF	TRBV5-1	TRBD1	TRBJ1-2	14	once
TGTGCCACCAGCACCGGGGTGTCGGGCTCTGGAAACACCATATATTTT	CATSTGVSGSGNTIYF	TRBV15	-	TRBJ1-3	16	-
TGTGCCAGCAGACCCAGCGGGAGAAGGGCCTACGAGCAGTACTTC	CASRPSGRRAYEQYF	TRBV6-5	TRBD2	TRBJ2-7	15	once
TGTGCCAGTACGAGAGGGTTAACTTTCTTT	CASTRGLTFF	TRBV19	-	TRBJ1-1	10	few
TGTGCCAGCAACTCTGGACTCGTCTCTGCTGAGCAGTTCTTC	CASNSGLVSAEQFF	TRBV9	-	TRBJ2-1	14	-
TGCAGCGTTGAGACCGGGACAGGCTCTGGAAACACCATATATTTT	CSVETGTGSGNTIYF	TRBV29-1	TRBD1	TRBJ1-3	15	once
TGTGCCAGCAGCTTGCGTTCAGGGGCAGGAGAGACCCAGTACTTC	CASSLRSGAGETQYF	TRBV5-6	-	TRBJ2-5	15	-
TGTGCCAGCAGCCGGGACAAAGGGACCCAGTACTTC	CASSRDKGTQYF	TRBV14	-	TRBJ2-5	12	-
TGTGCCAGCAGTCAAGTAGGAGGGAACTATGGCTACACCTTC	CASSQVGGNYGYTF	TRBV2	-	TRBJ1-2	14	many
TGTGCCAGCAGCCCAGCCTACGAGCAGTACTTC	CASSPAYEQYF	TRBV7-8	-	TRBJ2-7	11	-
TGCGCCAGCAGCCAAGAGTCCAGGGGGACTGGCTACACCTTC	CASSQESRGTGYTF	TRBV4-1	TRBD1	TRBJ1-2	14	-
TGCGCCAGCAGCCAGGACAGGGAGGGCGAGCAGTACTTC	CASSQDREGEQYF	TRBV5-1	-	TRBJ2-7	13	-
TGTGCCAGCAGAGACAGGGGGGCCTACGAGCAGTACTTC	CASRDRGAYEQYF	TRBV27	TRBD1	TRBJ2-7	13	-
TGTGCCACCAGCAGAGATTTCAGGGCCGGAGAGACCCAGTACTTC	CATSRDFRAGETQYF	TRBV15	-	TRBJ2-5	15	-
TGTGCCAGCTCACCGACAGGGGTGAACACCGGGGAGCTGTTTTTT	CASSPTGVNTGELFF	TRBV18	TRBD1	TRBJ2-2	15	-
TGCGCCAGCAGCCAGCCGGGGACTAGCGGGAGAACCAATGAGCAGTTCTTC	CASSQPGTSGRTNEQFF	TRBV4-1	TRBD2	TRBJ2-1	17	-